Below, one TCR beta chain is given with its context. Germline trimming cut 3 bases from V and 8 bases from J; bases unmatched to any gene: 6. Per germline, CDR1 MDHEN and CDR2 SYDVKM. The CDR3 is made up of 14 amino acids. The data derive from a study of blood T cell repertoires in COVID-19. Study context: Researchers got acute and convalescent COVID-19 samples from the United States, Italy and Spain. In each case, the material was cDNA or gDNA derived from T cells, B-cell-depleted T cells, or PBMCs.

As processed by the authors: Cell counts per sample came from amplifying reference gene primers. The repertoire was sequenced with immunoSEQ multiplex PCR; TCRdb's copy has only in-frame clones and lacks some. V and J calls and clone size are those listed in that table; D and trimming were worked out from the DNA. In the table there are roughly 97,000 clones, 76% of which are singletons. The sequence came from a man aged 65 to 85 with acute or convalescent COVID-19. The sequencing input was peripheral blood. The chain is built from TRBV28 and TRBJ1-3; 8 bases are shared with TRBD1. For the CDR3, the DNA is TGTGCCAGCAGTTTGGACAGGGTAGTAGACACCATATATTTT. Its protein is CASSLDRVVDTIYF.